This T cell receptor beta chain is from a study of PD-1 blockade in classical Hodgkin lymphoma. Comment on this clone: One end of the junction fails to match germline, which may point to a read error.

Time point described: cycle 4 day 1 (C4D1), after 5 to 7 weeks of nivolumab. Exposure to brentuximab vedotin varied, and each patient had relapsed following autologous stem cell transplantation. Germline V gene data show CDR1 as SGHDT and CDR2 as YYEEEE. This CDR3 region has 12 residues. Method: immunoSEQ multiplex PCR; TCRdb's copy keeps in-frame clones and lacks some. This table holds roughly 36,000 clones, around four fifths found once. The TCR sequence derives from a human donor with classical Hodgkin lymphoma. The material sequenced was peripheral blood mononuclear cells (PBMCs), taken before the fourth cycle of nivolumab. The chain is built from TRBV5-6 and TRBJ2-7; 7 positions match TRBD1. CDR3 region: CASSLDRARQHF. DNA of the CDR3: TGTGCCAGCAGCCTAGACAGGGCCCGGCAACACTTC.